The entry below describes one TCR beta chain. Per the original methods: Amplification of reference gene primers provided the estimated nucleated cell counts. The assay was immunoSEQ multiplex PCR, and TCRdb's table has in-frame clones only and misses some. D and trimming were read from the DNA, whereas the V and J calls and clone size are those reported in that table. This table holds some 76,000 clones, 80% found once. This specimen comes from a study of blood T cell repertoires in COVID-19. During active infection, Seattle patients enrolled and were then monitored through disease. The V gene's germline CDR1 is LGHNA and CDR2 YNFKEQ. This CDR3 has 15 amino acids. Trimming took off 2 bases at V and 2 bases at J, with 13 bases between the two ends.

This chain connects TRBV4-2 to TRBJ2-7; D is perhaps TRBD2 (6 bases). This sequence was found in a man aged 50-60 years with COVID-19, enrolled during active disease. The sequencing input was peripheral blood. The CDR3 here is CASSQSLREPYEQYF. For the CDR3, the DNA is TGTGCCAGCAGCCAATCTCTCCGGGAGCCCTACGAGCAGTACTTC.